This T cell receptor (beta chain) was obtained from a study of blood T cells in healthy people across ages. Using a J-beta primer mix together with a sample-barcoded 5' primer, a second PCR was run for roughly 7 to 11 cycles. TCRdb reanalysed the 5' RACE reads using MiXCR and keeps one entry per CDR3 protein. In the table there are about 1.5 million distinct CDR3 sequences, 42% of which are singletons. V was pared by 1 base and J by 7 bases, with 13 bases between. CDR3 length: 14 amino acids. V is TRBV12-3 or TRBV12-4 and J is TRBJ1-2; no definite D call. Sequenced: blood. This TCR came from a woman under 30 in good health. The CDR3 loop reads CASSLDIRIGGYTF. The CDR3 DNA follows: TGTGCCAGCAGTTTAGATATAAGGATCGGTGGCTACACCTTC.